The 13 T cell receptor beta chains in this list originate from one sample, sequenced in a study of shared clonotypes between healthy human individuals. Clones were read by immunoSEQ multiplex PCR, and TCRdb kept only the in-frame ones, dropping some. The table has about 2.2 million clones, roughly 93% seen once. CD45RO-negative, CCR7-selected cells formed the naive CD8 fraction, which excluded terminally differentiated effector memory CD45RA+ cells. The sample taken for sequencing was naive CD8+ T cells from PBMCs. The receptors were sampled from a man between 18 and 29 years old in good health. Some clones in this sample may be carry-over from other donors' samples.

V usage is TRBV6-5 and J usage is TRBJ2-5; 11 bases align to TRBD2. Germline V lookup: CDR1 MNHEY, CDR2 SVGAGI. V was pared by 6 bases and J by 5 bases, with 8 bases of the junction left unmatched. The CDR3 is 15 residues long. The CDR3 here is CASSETSGIRETQYF. As DNA, the CDR3 is TGTGCCAGCAGCGAGACTAGCGGGATTCGTGAGACCCAGTACTTC.

This chain's CDR3 is CASSLGQTVGETQYF. CDR3 in DNA: TGTGCCAGCAGCCTAGGACAGACCGTGGGAGAGACCCAGTACTTC. The chain links TRBV27 to TRBJ2-5, with D possibly TRBD1 on 6 matching bases. CDR1 MNHEY and CDR2 SMNVEV come from the germline V gene (reference sequence). Trimming took 6 bases from V and 4 from J, leaving 18 bases between them. This CDR3 region has 15 residues.

The chain combines TRBV7-6 with TRBJ2-5; D call uncertain. The germline CDR1 and CDR2 sequences are SGHVS and FNYEAQ. The germline V and J ends were trimmed by 5 bases and 1 base, with 20 bases remaining between them. The CDR3 is 17 residues long. Here the CDR3 DNA reads TGTGCCAGCAGCCCTGTGGTTGCGGCACGAAGCCAAGAGACCCAGTACTTC. Its translation is CASSPVVAARSQETQYF.

The CDR3 reads CASSWLTQGTGGFETQYF. CDR3 bases: TGTGCCAGCAGCTGGCTCACACAGGGGACTGGTGGGTTCGAGACCCAGTACTTC. The chain combines TRBV7-9 with TRBJ2-5; TRBD1 might be the D (7 bases). The CDR3 runs 18 residues. Germline loops: CDR1 SEHNR, CDR2 FQNEAQ (reference sequence). V dropped 4 bases and J dropped 5 bases, with 26 bases sitting between them. The variable domain in full, with the rest retrieved from reference TRBV7-9 and TRBJ2-5, is DTGVSQNPRHKITKRGQNVTFRCDPISEHNRLYWYRQTLGQGPEFLTYFQNEAQLEKSRLLSDRFSAERPKGSFSTLEIQRTEQGDSAMYLCASSWLTQGTGGFETQYFGPGTRLLVL.

In its sample, this clone was seen a few times. This chain joins TRBV30 and TRBJ1-1, with 7 bases aligning to TRBD1. Per germline, CDR1 GTSNPN and CDR2 SVGIG (reference sequence). The junction had 3 bases not matched to a gene; V was cut back by 2 bases and J by 3 bases. CDR3 length: 13 amino acids. This CDR3 is CAWSNDRDTEAFF. In nucleotides, the CDR3 is TGTGCCTGGAGTAACGACAGGGACACTGAAGCTTTCTTT.

The chain combines TRBV30 with TRBJ1-1; a possible D gene is TRBD1 (5 bases). CDR3 length: 15 amino acids. Germline CDR1 reads GTSNPN; CDR2 reads SVGIG (reference sequence). V lost 2 bases, J lost 4 bases, and 17 bases lay in between. The CDR3, as DNA: TGTGCCTGGAGTCACCTCATGGGGGGAACCACTGAAGCTTTCTTT. Its translation is CAWSHLMGGTTEAFF.

The rearrangement uses TRBV9 and TRBJ2-7, with D perhaps TRBD2 (7 bases). Trimming took 4 bases from V and 3 from J, leaving 20 bases between them. The CDR3 is 16 residues long. Germline V lookup: CDR1 SGDLS, CDR2 YYNGEE. CDR3 protein: CASSPSGGAGIYEQYF. The CDR3 bases are TGTGCCAGCAGCCCTAGTGGGGGGGCGGGGATCTACGAGCAGTACTTC.

The chain joins TRBV11-1 to TRBJ2-5, with 11 bases that match TRBD2. The CDR3 spans 16 residues. Per the germline V gene, CDR1 is SGHAT and CDR2 is FQDESV (reference sequence). V trimming: 6 bases; J trimming: 5 bases; junction bases outside the gene matches: 11. The CDR3 reads CASSPLAGGRRETQYF. The CDR3 DNA sequence: TGTGCCAGCAGTCCCCTAGCGGGAGGTCGTAGGGAGACCCAGTACTTC.

The chain is built from TRBV29-1 and TRBJ2-7; no definite D call. The CDR3 sequence is 11 residues long. V shed 7 bases and J shed 3 bases, with 10 bases lying between them. Germline CDR1 is SQVTM and CDR2 is ANQGSEA. CDR3: CSAKMDYEQYF. CDR3 in DNA: TGCAGCGCAAAAATGGACTACGAGCAGTACTTC.

This chain links TRBV7-8 with TRBJ1-3; possibly TRBD1 for D (6 bases). Trimming left V 8 bases short and J 1 base short, with 15 bases between. In germline, CDR1 is SGHVS, CDR2 FQNEAQ. CDR3 length: 15 amino acids. The CDR3 sequence: CASQKGGGSGNTIYF. CDR3 DNA sequence: TGTGCCAGCCAAAAGGGAGGGGGGTCTGGAAACACCATATATTTT.

The sample holds one count of this clone. The chain employs TRBV19 and TRBJ2-1, with D tentatively TRBD2 (6 bases). This CDR3 has 15 residues. From germline, CDR1 is LNHDA and CDR2 SQIVND (reference sequence). Trimming shortened V by 1 base and J by 2 bases, and 9 bases separated the two germline ends. CDR3: CASSIGREAYNEQFF. The CDR3 coding sequence is TGTGCCAGTAGTATAGGGCGGGAAGCCTACAATGAGCAGTTCTTC.

As for this clone: Sequence at one end of the junction differs from germline and may be a read error. The CDR3 reads CSVDVGAGTKYGYTF. The CDR3 DNA reads as TGCAGCGTCGATGTAGGGGCCGGGACTAAATATGGCTACACCTTC. The chain combines TRBV29-1 with TRBJ1-2; D might be TRBD1 (5 bases). The CDR3 consists of 15 residues. Germline lookup yields CDR1 SQVTM and CDR2 ANQGSEA.

The chain carries TRBV15 and TRBJ2-1; perhaps TRBD2 as D (5 bases). Germline CDR1 reads LNHNV; CDR2 reads YYDKDF (reference sequence). V shed 3 bases and J shed 1 base, with 19 bases lying between them. The CDR3 runs to 18 residues. The CDR3 protein is CATSSYPERTGSYNEQFF. The CDR3 DNA reads as TGTGCCACCAGCAGCTACCCGGAGCGGACCGGATCCTACAATGAGCAGTTCTTC.